The source of this TCR beta chain is a study of T cell repertoires in cytomegalovirus infection. Background on the study: HLA-C-restricted CMV epitopes, recently identified, and well-studied HLA-B-restricted ones were used by the study. Both a matching HLA type and CMV infection were indicated by public TCR beta signatures. Study-level results: Ex vivo responses were dominated by HLA-C-restricted CMV-specific TCR beta clonotypes.

This clonotype has more than one count but fewer than ten. Its antigen is still unknown. The ends were cut back, 3 bases at V and 1 base at J, with 6 bases in the middle. The germline V gene has CDR1 ENHRY and CDR2 SYGVKD. This CDR3 is built from 13 residues. TCRdb ran MiXCR on the reads and lists one entry per CDR3 protein. There are around 750,000 distinct CDR3 sequences in the sample; less than 35% occur only once, and around 11% lies in the top ten. This receptor was obtained from a human donor in good health (CMV status not recorded). Some clones in this sample may be carry-over from other donors' samples. The V and J genes are TRBV10-3 and TRBJ1-2; tentatively, D is TRBD1 (5 bases). The specimen was cultured CD8+ T cells from PBMCs, collected from culture after CMV antigen stimulation. The CDR3 DNA reads as TGTGCCATCAGTGATGACAGTAACTATGGCTACACCTTC. Its translation: CAISDDSNYGYTF.